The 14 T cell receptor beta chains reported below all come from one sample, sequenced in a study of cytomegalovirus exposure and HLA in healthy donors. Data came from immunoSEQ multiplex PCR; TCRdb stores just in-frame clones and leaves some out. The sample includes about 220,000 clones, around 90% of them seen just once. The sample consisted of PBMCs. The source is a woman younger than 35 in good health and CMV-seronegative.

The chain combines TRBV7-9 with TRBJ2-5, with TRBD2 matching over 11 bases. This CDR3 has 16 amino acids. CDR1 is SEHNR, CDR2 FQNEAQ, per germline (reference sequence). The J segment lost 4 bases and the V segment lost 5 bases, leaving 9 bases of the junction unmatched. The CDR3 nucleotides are TGTGCCAGCAGCGGAGTACTAGCGGGAGAACGAGAGACCCAGTACTTC. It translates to CASSGVLAGERETQYF. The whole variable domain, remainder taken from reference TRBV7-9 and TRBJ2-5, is DTGVSQNPRHKITKRGQNVTFRCDPISEHNRLYWYRQTLGQGPEFLTYFQNEAQLEKSRLLSDRFSAERPKGSFSTLEIQRTEQGDSAMYLCASSGVLAGERETQYFGPGTRLLVL.

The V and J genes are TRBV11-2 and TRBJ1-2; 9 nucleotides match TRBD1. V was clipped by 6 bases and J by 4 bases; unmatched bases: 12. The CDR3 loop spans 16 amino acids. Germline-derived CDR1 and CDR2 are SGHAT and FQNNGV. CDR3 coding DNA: TGTGCCAGCAGATCCCACAGGGGGCTCATGGGCTATGGCTACACCTTC. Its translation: CASRSHRGLMGYGYTF. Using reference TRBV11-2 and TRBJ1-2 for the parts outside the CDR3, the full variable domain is EAGVAQSPRYKIIEKRQSVAFWCNPISGHATLYWYQQILGQGPKLLIQFQNNGVVDDSQLPKDRFSAERLKGVDSTLKIQPAKLEDSAVYLCASRSHRGLMGYGYTFGSGTRLTVV.

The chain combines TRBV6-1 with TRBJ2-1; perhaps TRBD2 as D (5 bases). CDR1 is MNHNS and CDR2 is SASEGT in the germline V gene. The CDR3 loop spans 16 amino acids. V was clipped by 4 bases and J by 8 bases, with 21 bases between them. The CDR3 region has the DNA TGTGCCAGCAGTGCCTCTTCTAGCCCCGAACGGCATGAGCAGTTCTTC. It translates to CASSASSSPERHEQFF.

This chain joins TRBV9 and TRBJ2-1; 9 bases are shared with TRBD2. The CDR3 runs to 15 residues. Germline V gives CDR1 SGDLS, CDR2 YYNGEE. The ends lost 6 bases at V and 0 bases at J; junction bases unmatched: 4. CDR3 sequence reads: CASTSGRRSYNEQFF. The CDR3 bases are TGTGCCAGCACCAGCGGGAGGCGCTCCTACAATGAGCAGTTCTTC.

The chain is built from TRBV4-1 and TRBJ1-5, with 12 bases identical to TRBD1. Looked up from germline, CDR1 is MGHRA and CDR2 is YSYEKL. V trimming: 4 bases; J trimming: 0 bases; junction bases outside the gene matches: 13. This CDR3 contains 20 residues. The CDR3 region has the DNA TGCGCCAGCAGCCCTATTGGGACAGGGGGCCCTCCTCATAGCAATCAGCCCCAGCATTTT. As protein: CASSPIGTGGPPHSNQPQHF.

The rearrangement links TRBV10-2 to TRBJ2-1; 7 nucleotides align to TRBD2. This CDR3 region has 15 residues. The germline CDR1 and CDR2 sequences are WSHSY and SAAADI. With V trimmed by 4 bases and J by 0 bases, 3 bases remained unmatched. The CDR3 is CASSVGGSSYNEQFF. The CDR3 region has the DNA TGCGCCAGCAGTGTTGGCGGGAGCTCCTACAATGAGCAGTTCTTC.

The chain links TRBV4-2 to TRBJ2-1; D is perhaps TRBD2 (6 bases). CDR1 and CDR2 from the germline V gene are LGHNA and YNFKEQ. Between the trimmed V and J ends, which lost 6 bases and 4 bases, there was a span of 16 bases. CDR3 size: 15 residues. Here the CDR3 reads CASSPSSDLYNEQFF. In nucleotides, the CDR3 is TGTGCCAGCAGTCCATCTAGCGACCTATACAATGAGCAGTTCTTC.

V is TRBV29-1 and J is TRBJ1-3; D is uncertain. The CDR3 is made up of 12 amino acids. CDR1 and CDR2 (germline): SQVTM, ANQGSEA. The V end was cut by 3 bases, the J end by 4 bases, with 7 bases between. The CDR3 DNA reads TGCAGCGTTGATGAGAGGGGAAACACCATATATTTT. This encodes CSVDERGNTIYF.

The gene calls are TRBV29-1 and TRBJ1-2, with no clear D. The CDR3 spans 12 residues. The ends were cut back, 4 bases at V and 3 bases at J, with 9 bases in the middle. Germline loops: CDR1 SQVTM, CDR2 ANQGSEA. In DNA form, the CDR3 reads TGCAGCGTTGCCCGGGGAGACTATGGCTACACCTTC. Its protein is CSVARGDYGYTF.

The CDR3 region has the DNA TGTGCCAGCAGTAGTCGGGAATCCCGGAATGAGCAGTTCTTC. This encodes CASSSRESRNEQFF. This chain connects TRBV25-1 to TRBJ2-1; D is perhaps TRBD2 (5 bases). Trimming left V 5 bases short and J 7 bases short, with 15 bases between. The CDR3 covers 14 residues. CDR1 is MGHDK and CDR2 is SYGVNS in the germline V gene.

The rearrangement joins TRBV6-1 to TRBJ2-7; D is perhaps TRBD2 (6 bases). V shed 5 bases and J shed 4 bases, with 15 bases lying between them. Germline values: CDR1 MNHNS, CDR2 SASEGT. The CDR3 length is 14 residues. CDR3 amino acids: CASSSRTTRYEQYF. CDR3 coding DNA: TGTGCCAGCAGTTCAAGGACTACCCGATACGAGCAGTACTTC.

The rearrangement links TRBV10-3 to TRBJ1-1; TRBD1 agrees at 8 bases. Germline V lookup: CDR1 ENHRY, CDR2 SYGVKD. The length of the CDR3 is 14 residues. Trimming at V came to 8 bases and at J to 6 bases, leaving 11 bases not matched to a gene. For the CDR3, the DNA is TGTGCCATCCGATGGGACAGGATTATTTCTGAAGCTTTCTTT. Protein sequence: CAIRWDRIISEAFF.

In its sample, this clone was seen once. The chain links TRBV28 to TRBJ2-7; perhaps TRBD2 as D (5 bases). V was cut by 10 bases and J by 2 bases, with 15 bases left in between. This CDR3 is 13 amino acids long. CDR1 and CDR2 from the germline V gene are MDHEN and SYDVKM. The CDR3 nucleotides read TGTGCCACCCTAGGAGGACTGACCTACGAGCAGTACTTC. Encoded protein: CATLGGLTYEQYF.

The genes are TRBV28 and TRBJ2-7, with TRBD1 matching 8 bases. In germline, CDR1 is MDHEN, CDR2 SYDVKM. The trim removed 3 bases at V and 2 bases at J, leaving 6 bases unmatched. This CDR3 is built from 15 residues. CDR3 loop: CASSLPKGQAYEQYF. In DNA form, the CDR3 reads TGTGCCAGCAGTTTGCCCAAGGGACAGGCCTACGAGCAGTACTTC.